This is a list of T cell receptor beta chains from one sample in a study of vaccination effects on CD4 cells after COVID-19. Antigen specificity for these receptors is unknown. The method was immunoSEQ multiplex PCR; TCRdb's version includes in-frame clones alone and lacks a portion of them. The sample has tens of thousands of clones; 76% are singletons. Sequenced here: CD4+ T cells from PBMCs cultured with HCoV-OC43 spike peptides, sampled after COVID-19 vaccination. All receptors derive from a human donor who received a COVID-19 vaccine. Both conserved end residues are trimmed from each CDR3. Each record gives: J gene, clone size, V gene, CDR3 protein. The size of a clone is reported for some rows only, either as once, few or many, or as a class for expanded clones.

j_gene: TRBJ1-1
abundance: -
v_gene: TRBV6-2/TRBV6-3
CDR3aa: ASSPLNTEAF

j_gene: TRBJ1-3
abundance: -
v_gene: TRBV30
CDR3aa: AWSNGRAAGNTIY

j_gene: TRBJ2-3
abundance: -
v_gene: TRBV10-1
CDR3aa: ASSPTSGVTDTQY

j_gene: TRBJ1-2
abundance: -
v_gene: TRBV29-1
CDR3aa: SVGVAGAGYT

j_gene: TRBJ1-5
abundance: -
v_gene: TRBV6-4
CDR3aa: ASSDYGKPHQPQH

j_gene: TRBJ2-3
abundance: -
v_gene: TRBV5-6
CDR3aa: ASSPGLARTDTQY

j_gene: TRBJ2-3
abundance: once
v_gene: TRBV12-3/TRBV12-4
CDR3aa: ASGLINAQY

j_gene: TRBJ2-5
abundance: -
v_gene: TRBV5-1
CDR3aa: ASSLLRGETQY

j_gene: TRBJ2-3
abundance: few
v_gene: TRBV10-2
CDR3aa: ASSSGTPVLH

j_gene: TRBJ2-6
abundance: -
v_gene: TRBV7-2
CDR3aa: ASSPRTSGGAGANVLT

j_gene: TRBJ2-4
abundance: -
v_gene: TRBV23-1
CDR3aa: ASSDLGAGENIQY

j_gene: TRBJ2-3
abundance: -
v_gene: TRBV7-2
CDR3aa: ASSLAPSGGPGDTQY

j_gene: TRBJ1-2
abundance: -
v_gene: TRBV6-1
CDR3aa: ASSEANYGYT

j_gene: TRBJ1-4
abundance: -
v_gene: TRBV25-1
CDR3aa: ASKGQVVEKLF

j_gene: TRBJ2-2
abundance: few
v_gene: TRBV6-5
CDR3aa: ASSPRSGNTGELF

j_gene: TRBJ2-6
abundance: -
v_gene: TRBV5-6
CDR3aa: ASSLKGANVLT

j_gene: TRBJ1-1
abundance: -
v_gene: TRBV18
CDR3aa: ASSPDRRNTEAF

j_gene: TRBJ1-2
abundance: -
v_gene: TRBV6-5
CDR3aa: ASSYLGHSGYT

j_gene: TRBJ2-1
abundance: -
v_gene: TRBV6-5
CDR3aa: ASRRLAGAYNEQF

j_gene: TRBJ2-3
abundance: -
v_gene: TRBV7-9
CDR3aa: ASSLMGETDTQY

j_gene: TRBJ2-5
abundance: once
v_gene: TRBV5-6
CDR3aa: ASSLRGWGQETQY

j_gene: TRBJ1-2
abundance: -
v_gene: TRBV5-4
CDR3aa: ASSLEGAGYGYT

j_gene: TRBJ1-3
abundance: -
v_gene: TRBV6-5
CDR3aa: ASSLSTRTRNTIY

j_gene: TRBJ2-3
abundance: -
v_gene: TRBV5-5
CDR3aa: ASSLGGAVTITDTQY

j_gene: TRBJ2-2
abundance: -
v_gene: TRBV3-1/TRBV3-2
CDR3aa: ASRGRADTGELF

j_gene: TRBJ2-5
abundance: -
v_gene: TRBV6-5
CDR3aa: ASSYDRGYQTQY

j_gene: TRBJ2-1
abundance: once
v_gene: TRBV11-2
CDR3aa: ASSPRLAGVINEQF

j_gene: TRBJ1-5
abundance: -
v_gene: TRBV6-6
CDR3aa: ASSYAKYNQPQH

j_gene: TRBJ2-5
abundance: -
v_gene: TRBV6-2/TRBV6-3
CDR3aa: ASSYPDRGPPTNRETQY

j_gene: TRBJ1-1
abundance: -
v_gene: TRBV7-8
CDR3aa: ASSLGTANTEAF

j_gene: TRBJ1-3
abundance: -
v_gene: TRBV2
CDR3aa: ASSATGPMGGNTIY

j_gene: TRBJ2-1
abundance: -
v_gene: TRBV9
CDR3aa: ASSGQGAYNEQF

j_gene: TRBJ2-1
abundance: -
v_gene: TRBV6-5
CDR3aa: ASSYIGRGAKNEQF

j_gene: TRBJ1-6
abundance: -
v_gene: TRBV18
CDR3aa: ASSRRDSYNSPLH

j_gene: TRBJ2-2
abundance: -
v_gene: TRBV5-1
CDR3aa: ASSGQTGIGTGELF

j_gene: TRBJ1-5
abundance: -
v_gene: TRBV19
CDR3aa: ASSIDLMGQGVPQH

j_gene: TRBJ2-5
abundance: -
v_gene: TRBV19
CDR3aa: ASKGDMETQY

j_gene: TRBJ1-2
abundance: few
v_gene: TRBV4-1
CDR3aa: ASSRPITDAGGYT

j_gene: TRBJ1-2
abundance: once
v_gene: TRBV7-6
CDR3aa: ASSPDQGYMGYGYT

j_gene: TRBJ1-2
abundance: -
v_gene: TRBV3-1/TRBV3-2
CDR3aa: ASSQEPTPRGYT

j_gene: TRBJ1-1
abundance: -
v_gene: TRBV6-6
CDR3aa: ASSYPDSWRTEAF

j_gene: TRBJ2-3
abundance: once
v_gene: TRBV24-1
CDR3aa: ATAGSGGTDTQY

j_gene: TRBJ1-2
abundance: -
v_gene: TRBV30
CDR3aa: AWRVLDSYYGYT

j_gene: TRBJ2-5
abundance: -
v_gene: TRBV14
CDR3aa: ASSQGGRGGLPETQY